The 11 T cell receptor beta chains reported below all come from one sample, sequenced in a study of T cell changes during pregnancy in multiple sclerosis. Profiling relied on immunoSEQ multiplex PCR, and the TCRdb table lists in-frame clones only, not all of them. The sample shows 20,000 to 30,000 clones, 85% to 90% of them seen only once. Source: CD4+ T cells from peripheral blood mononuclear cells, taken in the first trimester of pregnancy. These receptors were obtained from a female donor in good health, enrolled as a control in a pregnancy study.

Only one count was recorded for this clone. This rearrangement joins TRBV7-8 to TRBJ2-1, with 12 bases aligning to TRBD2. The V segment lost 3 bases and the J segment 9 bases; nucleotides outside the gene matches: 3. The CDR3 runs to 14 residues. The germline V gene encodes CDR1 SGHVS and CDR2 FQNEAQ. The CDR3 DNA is TGTGCCAGCAGCTTCCTAGCGGGGGGGAGTGAGCAGTTCTTC. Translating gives CASSFLAGGSEQFF. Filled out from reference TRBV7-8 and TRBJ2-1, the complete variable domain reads GAGVSQSPRYKVAKRGQDVALRCDPISGHVSLFWYQQALGQGPEFLTYFQNEAQLDKSGLPSDRFFAERPEGSVSTLKIQRTQQEDSAVYLCASSFLAGGSEQFFGPGTRLTVL.

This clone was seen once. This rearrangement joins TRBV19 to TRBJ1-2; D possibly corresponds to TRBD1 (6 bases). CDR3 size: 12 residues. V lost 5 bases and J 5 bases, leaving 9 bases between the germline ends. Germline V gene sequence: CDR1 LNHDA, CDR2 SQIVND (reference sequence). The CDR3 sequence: CASSSQGYGYTF. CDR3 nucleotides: TGTGCCAGTAGTTCTCAGGGGTATGGCTACACCTTC.

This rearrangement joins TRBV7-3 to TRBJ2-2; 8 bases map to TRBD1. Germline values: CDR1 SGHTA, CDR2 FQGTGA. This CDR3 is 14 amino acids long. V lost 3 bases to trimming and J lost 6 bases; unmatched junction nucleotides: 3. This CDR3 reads CASSFTGGSGELFF. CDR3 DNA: TGTGCCAGCAGCTTTACAGGGGGGTCCGGGGAGCTGTTTTTT.

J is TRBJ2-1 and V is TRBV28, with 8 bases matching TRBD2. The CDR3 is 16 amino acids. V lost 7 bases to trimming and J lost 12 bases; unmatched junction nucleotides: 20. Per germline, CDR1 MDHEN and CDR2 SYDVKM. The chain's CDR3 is CASTLFRKVGLGTQFF. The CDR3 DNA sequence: TGTGCCAGCACCCTTTTTCGGAAAGTGGGACTAGGGACGCAGTTCTTC.

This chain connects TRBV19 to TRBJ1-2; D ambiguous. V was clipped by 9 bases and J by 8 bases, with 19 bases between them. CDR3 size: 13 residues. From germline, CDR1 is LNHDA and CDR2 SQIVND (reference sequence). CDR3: CASRLRGGWGYTF. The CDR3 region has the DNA TGTGCCAGCCGGTTGCGGGGTGGATGGGGCTACACCTTC.

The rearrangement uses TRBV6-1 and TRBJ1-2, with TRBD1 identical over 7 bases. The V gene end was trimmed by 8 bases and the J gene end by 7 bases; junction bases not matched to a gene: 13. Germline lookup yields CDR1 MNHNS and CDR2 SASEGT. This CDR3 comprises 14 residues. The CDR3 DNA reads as TGTGCCAGCCCCCGGGACAGCTTTCTTTCTGGCTACACCTTC. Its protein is CASPRDSFLSGYTF.

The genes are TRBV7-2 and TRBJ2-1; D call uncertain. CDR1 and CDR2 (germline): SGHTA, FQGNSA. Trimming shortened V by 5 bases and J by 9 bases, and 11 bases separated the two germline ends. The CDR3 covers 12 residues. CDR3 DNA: TGTGCCAGCAGCCCAAGCGTCAGTGAGCAGTTCTTC. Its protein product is CASSPSVSEQFF.

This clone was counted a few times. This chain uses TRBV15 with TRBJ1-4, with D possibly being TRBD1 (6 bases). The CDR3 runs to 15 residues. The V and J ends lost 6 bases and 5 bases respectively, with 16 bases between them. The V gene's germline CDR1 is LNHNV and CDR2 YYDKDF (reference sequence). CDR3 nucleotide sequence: TGTGCCACCAGAGAAAACTGGGGGCCGAATGAAAAACTGTTTTTT. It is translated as CATRENWGPNEKLFF.

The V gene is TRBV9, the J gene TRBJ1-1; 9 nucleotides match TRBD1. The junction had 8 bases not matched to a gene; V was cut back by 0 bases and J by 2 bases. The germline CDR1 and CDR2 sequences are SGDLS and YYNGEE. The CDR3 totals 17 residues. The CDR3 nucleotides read TGTGCCAGCAGCGTAGGGTTGGGACAGGGCGTTAACACTGAAGCTTTCTTT. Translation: CASSVGLGQGVNTEAFF.

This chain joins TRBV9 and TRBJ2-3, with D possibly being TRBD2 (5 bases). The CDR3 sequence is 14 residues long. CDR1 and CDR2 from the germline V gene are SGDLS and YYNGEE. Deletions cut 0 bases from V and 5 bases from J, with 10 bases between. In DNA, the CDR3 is TGTGCCAGCAGCGTAGCTTCGGCGGGAGATACGCAGTATTTT. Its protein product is CASSVASAGDTQYF.

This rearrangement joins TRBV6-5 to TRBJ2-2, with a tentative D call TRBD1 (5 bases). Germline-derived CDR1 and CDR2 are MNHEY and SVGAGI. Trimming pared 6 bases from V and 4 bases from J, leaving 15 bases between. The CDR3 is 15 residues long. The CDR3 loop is CASSNGHGRTGELFF. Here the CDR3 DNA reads TGTGCCAGCAGCAATGGACATGGGCGCACCGGGGAGCTGTTTTTT.